Listed here is a single TCR beta chain. The antigen is unknown. V shed 3 bases and J 1 base; nucleotides not matched to a gene: 11. Germline V gives CDR1 KGHSH, CDR2 LQKENI. The CDR3 is 17 residues long. The entry originates in a study of T cell responses to AZD1222 COVID-19 vaccine. Study-wide results and limits: The study found Spike-specific TCR breadth and depth rose after two AZD1222 doses. Across the whole spike, CD4 TCRs peaked at regions 160-218 and 743-854. Repertoire sampling was restricted to post-peak T cell response timepoints.

Generated by immunoSEQ multiplex PCR, the TCRdb table keeps only in-frame clones and is missing some. The sample includes 150,000 or so clones, roughly 90% of them seen just once. V usage is TRBV18 and J usage is TRBJ1-1, with 7 bases that match TRBD1. The receptor comes from an adult who received the AZD1222 COVID-19 vaccine. This material consisted of peripheral blood, taken 28 days after the second AZD1222 dose. The CDR3 nucleotides read TGTGCCAGCTCACCCCTCGGGGCAGGGGGAGGGAACACTGAAGCTTTCTTT. Translation gives CASSPLGAGGGNTEAFF.